This T cell receptor (beta chain) was sequenced during a study of T cells in localized non-small cell lung cancer. Study-level results: Among blood samples, higher T cell density accompanied longer overall survival. Heterogeneity remains possible, as sequencing covered one tumor region only. Uninvolved nearby lung showed the greatest T cell clonality, exceeding that found in tumor. The appearance of a median approximately 55 of the top 100 tumor clones was seen in adjacent lung.

Libraries were prepared by immunoSEQ multiplex PCR; TCRdb keeps only in-frame clonotypes and omits some of them. The profile shows around 41,000 clones, approximately 86% of them singletons. V was clipped by 4 bases and J by 11 bases; unmatched bases: 6. Germline CDR1 reads SGHAT; CDR2 reads FQNNGV. CDR3 length equals 12 residues. In the case of this clone: Antigen: not known.

This specimen was peripheral blood, taken before any cancer treatment. The sequence derives from a woman aged 18-49 years with stage III lung adenocarcinoma. The V and J genes are TRBV11-2 and TRBJ1-1; 8 bases fit TRBD1. This chain's CDR3 is CASSSQGARAFF. CDR3 coding DNA: TGTGCCAGCAGCTCCCAGGGGGCTCGGGCTTTCTTT.